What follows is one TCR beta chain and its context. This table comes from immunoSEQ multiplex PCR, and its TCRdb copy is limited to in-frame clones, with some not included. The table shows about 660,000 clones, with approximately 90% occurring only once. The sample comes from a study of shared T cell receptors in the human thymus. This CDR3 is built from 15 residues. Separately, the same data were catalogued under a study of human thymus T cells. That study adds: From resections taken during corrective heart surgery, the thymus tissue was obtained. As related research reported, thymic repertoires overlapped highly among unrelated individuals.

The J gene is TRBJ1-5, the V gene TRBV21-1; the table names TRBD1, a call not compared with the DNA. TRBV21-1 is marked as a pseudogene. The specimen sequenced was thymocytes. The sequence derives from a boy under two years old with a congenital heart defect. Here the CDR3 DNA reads TGTGCCAGCAGCACCCGAAGGGGTCCCAATCAGCCCCAGCATTTT. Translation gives CASSTRRGPNQPQHF.